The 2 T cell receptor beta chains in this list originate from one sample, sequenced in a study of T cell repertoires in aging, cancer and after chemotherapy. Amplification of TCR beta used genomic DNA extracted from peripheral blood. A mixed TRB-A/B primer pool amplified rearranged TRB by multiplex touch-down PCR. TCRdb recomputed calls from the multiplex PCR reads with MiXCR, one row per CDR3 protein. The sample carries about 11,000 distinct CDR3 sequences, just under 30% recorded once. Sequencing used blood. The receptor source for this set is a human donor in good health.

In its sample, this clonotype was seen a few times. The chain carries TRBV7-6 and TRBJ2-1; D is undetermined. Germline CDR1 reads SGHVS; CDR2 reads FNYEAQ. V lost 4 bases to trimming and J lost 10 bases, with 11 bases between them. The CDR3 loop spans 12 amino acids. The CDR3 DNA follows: TGTGCCAGCAGCTCGAGAGCAGACGAGCAGTTCTTC. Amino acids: CASSSRADEQFF.

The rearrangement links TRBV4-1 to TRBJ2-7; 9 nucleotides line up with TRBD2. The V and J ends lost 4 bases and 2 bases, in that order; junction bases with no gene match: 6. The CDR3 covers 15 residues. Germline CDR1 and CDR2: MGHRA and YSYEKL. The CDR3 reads CASSRGAGGPYEQYF. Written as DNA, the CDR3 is TGCGCCAGCAGCCGAGGAGCGGGAGGCCCCTACGAGCAGTACTTC.